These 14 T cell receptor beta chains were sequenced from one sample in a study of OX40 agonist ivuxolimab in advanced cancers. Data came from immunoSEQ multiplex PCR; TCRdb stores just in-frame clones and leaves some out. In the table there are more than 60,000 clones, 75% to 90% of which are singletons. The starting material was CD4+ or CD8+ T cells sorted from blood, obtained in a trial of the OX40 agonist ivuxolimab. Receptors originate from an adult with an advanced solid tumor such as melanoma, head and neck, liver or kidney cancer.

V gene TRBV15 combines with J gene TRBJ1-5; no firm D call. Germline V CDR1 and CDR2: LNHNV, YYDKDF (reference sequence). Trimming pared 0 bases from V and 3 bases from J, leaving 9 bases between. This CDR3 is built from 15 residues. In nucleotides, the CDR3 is TGTGCCACCAGCAGAGACCGAAGGGACAATCAGCCCCAGCATTTT. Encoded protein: CATSRDRRDNQPQHF. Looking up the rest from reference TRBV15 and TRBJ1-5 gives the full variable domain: DAMVIQNPRYQVTQFGKPVTLSCSQTLNHNVMYWYQQKSSQAPKLLFHYYDKDFNNEADTPDNFQSRRPNTSFCFLDIRSPGLGDTAMYLCATSRDRRDNQPQHFGDGTRLSIL.

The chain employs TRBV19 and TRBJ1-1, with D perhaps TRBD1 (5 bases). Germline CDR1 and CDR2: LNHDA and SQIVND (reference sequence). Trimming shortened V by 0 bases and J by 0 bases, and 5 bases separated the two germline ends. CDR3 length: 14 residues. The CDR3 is CASSIDRVNTEAFF. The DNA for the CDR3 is TGTGCCAGTAGTATAGACAGGGTGAACACTGAAGCTTTCTTT. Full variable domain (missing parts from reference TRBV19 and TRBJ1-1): DGGITQSPKYLFRKEGQNVTLSCEQNLNHDAMYWYRQDPGQGLRLIYYSQIVNDFQKGDIAEGYSVSREKKESFPLTVTSAQKNPTAFYLCASSIDRVNTEAFFGQGTRLTVV.

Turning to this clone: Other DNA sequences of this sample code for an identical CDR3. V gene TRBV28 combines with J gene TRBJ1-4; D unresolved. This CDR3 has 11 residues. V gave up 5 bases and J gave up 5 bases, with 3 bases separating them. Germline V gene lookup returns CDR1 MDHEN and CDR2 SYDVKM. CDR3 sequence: CASSLNEKLFF. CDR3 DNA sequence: TGTGCCAGCAGTCTAAATGAAAAACTGTTTTTT. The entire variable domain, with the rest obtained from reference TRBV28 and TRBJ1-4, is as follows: DVKVTQSSRYLVKRTGEKVFLECVQDMDHENMFWYRQDPGLGLRLIYFSYDVKMKEKGDIPEGYSVSREKKERFSLILESASTNQTSMYLCASSLNEKLFFGSGTQLSVL.

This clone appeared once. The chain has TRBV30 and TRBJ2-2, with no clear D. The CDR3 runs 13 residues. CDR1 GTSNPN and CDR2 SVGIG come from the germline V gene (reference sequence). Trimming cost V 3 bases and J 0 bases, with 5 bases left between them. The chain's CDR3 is CAWSGTNTGELFF. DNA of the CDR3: TGTGCCTGGAGCGGAACGAACACCGGGGAGCTGTTTTTT.

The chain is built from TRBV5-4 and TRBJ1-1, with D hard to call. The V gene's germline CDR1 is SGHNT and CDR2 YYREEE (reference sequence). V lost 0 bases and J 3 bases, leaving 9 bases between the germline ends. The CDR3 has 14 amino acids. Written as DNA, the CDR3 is TGTGCCAGCAGCTTGGACCCCGGGGACACTGAAGCTTTCTTT. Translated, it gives CASSLDPGDTEAFF.

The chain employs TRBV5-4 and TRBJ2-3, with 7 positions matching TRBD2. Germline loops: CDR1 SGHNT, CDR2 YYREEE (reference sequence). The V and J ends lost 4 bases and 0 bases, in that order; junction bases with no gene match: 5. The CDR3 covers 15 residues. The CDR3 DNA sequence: TGTGCCAGCAGCGCTCTAGCGGCAAGCACAGATACGCAGTATTTT. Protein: CASSALAASTDTQYF. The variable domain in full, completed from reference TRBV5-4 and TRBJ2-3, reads ETGVTQSPTHLIKTRGQQVTLRCSSQSGHNTVSWYQQALGQGPQFIFQYYREEENGRGNFPPRFSGLQFPNYSSELNVNALELDDSALYLCASSALAASTDTQYFGPGTRLTVL.

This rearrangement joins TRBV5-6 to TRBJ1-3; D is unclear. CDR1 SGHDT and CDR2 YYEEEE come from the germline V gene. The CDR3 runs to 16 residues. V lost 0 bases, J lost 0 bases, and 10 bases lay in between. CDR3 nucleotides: TGTGCCAGCAGCTTGGTAGGCACAGACTCTGGAAACACCATATATTTT. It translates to CASSLVGTDSGNTIYF. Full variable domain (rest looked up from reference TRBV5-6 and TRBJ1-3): DAGVTQSPTHLIKTRGQQVTLRCSPKSGHDTVSWYQQALGQGPQFIFQYYEEEERQRGNFPDRFSGHQFPNYSSELNVNALLLGDSALYLCASSLVGTDSGNTIYFGEGSWLTVV.

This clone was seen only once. The CDR3 nucleotides are TGTGCCAGCGGCAGGACTAGCGGGGGAAATGAGCAGTTCTTC. Translation: CASGRTSGGNEQFF. V and J are TRBV28 and TRBJ2-1, with 13 bases that match TRBD2. The CDR3 is 14 amino acids. Trimming at V came to 8 bases and at J to 7 bases, leaving 5 bases not matched to a gene. The germline CDR1 and CDR2 sequences are MDHEN and SYDVKM.

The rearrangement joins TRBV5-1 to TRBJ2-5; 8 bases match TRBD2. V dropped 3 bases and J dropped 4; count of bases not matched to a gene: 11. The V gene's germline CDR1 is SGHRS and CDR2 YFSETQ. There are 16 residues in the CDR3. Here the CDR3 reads CASSWTPGLVVETQYF. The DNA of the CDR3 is TGCGCCAGCAGCTGGACCCCGGGACTAGTAGTAGAGACCCAGTACTTC.

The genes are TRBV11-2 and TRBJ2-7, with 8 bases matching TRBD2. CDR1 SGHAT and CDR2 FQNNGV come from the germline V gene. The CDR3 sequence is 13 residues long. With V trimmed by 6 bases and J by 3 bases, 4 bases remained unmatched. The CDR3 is CASRRGASYEQYF. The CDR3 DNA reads TGTGCCAGCAGGCGGGGGGCCAGCTACGAGCAGTACTTC.

CDR3: CASSLEHGNYGYTF. The CDR3 coding sequence is TGTGCCAGCAGCTTAGAACACGGAAACTATGGCTACACCTTC. The V gene is TRBV5-4, the J gene TRBJ1-2; no clear D gene. V shed 2 bases and J shed 2 bases, with 10 bases lying between them. Germline V gene data show CDR1 as SGHNT and CDR2 as YYREEE (reference sequence). The CDR3 extends over 14 amino acids.

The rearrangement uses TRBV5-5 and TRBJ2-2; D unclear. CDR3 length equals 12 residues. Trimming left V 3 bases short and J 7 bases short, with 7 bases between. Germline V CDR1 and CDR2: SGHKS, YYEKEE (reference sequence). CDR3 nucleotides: TGTGCCAGCAGCTCCAGCCGCGGGGAGCTGTTTTTT. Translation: CASSSSRGELFF.

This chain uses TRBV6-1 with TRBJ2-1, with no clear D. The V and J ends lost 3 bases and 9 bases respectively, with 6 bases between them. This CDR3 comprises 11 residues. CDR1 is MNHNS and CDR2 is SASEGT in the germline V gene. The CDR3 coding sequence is TGTGCCAGCAGTGATTCTGCTGAGCAGTTCTTC. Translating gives CASSDSAEQFF.

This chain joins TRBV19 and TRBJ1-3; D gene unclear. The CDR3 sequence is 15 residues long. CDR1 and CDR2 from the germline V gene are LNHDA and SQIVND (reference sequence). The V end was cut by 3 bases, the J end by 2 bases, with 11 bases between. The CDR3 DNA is TGTGCCAGTAGTATTGCGGAATTGGCTGGAAACACCATATATTTT. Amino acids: CASSIAELAGNTIYF.